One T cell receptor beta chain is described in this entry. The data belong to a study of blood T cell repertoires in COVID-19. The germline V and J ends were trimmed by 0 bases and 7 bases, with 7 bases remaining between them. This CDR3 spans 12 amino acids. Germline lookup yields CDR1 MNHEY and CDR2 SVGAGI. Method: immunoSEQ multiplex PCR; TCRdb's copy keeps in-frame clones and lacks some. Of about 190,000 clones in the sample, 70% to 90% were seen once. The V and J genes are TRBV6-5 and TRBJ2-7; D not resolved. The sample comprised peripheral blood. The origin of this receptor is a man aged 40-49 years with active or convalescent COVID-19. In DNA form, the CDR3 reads TGTGCCAGCAGTTACTCCGGTCGGGAGCAGTACTTC. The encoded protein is CASSYSGREQYF.